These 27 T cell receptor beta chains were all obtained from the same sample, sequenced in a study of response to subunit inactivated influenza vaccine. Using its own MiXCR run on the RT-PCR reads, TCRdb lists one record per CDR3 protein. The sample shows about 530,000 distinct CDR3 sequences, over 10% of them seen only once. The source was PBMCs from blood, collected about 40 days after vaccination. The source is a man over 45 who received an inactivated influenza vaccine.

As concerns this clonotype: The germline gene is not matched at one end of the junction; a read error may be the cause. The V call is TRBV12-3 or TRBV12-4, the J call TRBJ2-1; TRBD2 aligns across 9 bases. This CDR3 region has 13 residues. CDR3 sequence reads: CARSWSSGSIQFF. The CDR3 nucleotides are TGTGCCCGCAGTTGGAGTAGCGGGAGCATCCAGTTCTTC.

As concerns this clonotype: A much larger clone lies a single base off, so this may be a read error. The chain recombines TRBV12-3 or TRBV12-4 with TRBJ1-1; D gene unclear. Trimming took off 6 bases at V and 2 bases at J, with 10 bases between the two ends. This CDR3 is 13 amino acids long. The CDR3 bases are TGTGCCAGCAGACCCCCGTTAAACACTGAAGCTTTCTTT. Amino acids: CASRPPLNTEAFF.

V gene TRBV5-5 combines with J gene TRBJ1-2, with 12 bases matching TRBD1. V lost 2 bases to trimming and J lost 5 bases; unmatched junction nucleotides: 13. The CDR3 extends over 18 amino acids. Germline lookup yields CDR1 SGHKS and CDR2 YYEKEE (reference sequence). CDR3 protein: CASSLSTTRDRGRYGYTF. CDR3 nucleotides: TGTGCCAGCAGCTTATCCACGACCCGGGACAGGGGGCGTTATGGCTACACCTTC.

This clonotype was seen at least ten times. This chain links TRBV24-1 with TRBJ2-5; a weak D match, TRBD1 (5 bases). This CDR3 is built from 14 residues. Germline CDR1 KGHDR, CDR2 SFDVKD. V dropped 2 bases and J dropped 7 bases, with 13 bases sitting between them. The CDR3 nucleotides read TGTGCCACCAGTGATTCCACAGGTTTTGGGACCCAGTACTTC. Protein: CATSDSTGFGTQYF.

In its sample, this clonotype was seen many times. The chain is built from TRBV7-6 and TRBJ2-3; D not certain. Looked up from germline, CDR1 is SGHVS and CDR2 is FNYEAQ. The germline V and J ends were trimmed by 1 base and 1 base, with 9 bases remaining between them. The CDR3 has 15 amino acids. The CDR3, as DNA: TGTGCCAGCAGCTTAGATCGTCCCGGCACAGATACGCAGTATTTT. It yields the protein CASSLDRPGTDTQYF.

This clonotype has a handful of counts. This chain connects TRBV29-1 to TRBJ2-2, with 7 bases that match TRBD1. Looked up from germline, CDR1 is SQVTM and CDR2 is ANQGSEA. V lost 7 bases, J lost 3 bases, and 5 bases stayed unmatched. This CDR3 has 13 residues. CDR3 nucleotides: TGCAGCGCCAGGGGGTTGGACACCGGGGAGCTGTTTTTT. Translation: CSARGLDTGELFF.

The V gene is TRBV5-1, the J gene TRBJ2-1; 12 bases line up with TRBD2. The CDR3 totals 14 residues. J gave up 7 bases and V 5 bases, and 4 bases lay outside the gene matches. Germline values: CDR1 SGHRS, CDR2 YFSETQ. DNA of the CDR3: TGCGCCAGCAGACTAGCGGGAGGAATGAATGAGCAGTTCTTC. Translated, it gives CASRLAGGMNEQFF.

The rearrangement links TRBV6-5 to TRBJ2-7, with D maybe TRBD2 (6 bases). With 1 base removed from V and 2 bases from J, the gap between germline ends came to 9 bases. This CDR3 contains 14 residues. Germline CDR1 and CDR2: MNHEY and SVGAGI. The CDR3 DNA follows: TGTGCCAGCAGTTACTGGGGGGAAGCCTACGAGCAGTACTTC. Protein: CASSYWGEAYEQYF.

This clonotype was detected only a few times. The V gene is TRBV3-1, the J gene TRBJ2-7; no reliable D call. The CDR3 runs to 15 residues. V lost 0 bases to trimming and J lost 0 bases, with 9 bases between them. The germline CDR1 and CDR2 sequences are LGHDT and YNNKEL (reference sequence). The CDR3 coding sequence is TGTGCCAGCAGCCAAGACGGATCCCCCTCCTACGAGCAGTACTTC. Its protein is CASSQDGSPSYEQYF.

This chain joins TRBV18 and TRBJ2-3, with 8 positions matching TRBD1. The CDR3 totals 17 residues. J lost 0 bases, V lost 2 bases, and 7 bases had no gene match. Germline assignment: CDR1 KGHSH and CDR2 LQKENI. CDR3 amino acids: CASSPKTGQGSTDTQYF. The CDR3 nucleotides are TGTGCCAGCTCACCAAAGACCGGACAGGGTAGCACAGATACGCAGTATTTT.

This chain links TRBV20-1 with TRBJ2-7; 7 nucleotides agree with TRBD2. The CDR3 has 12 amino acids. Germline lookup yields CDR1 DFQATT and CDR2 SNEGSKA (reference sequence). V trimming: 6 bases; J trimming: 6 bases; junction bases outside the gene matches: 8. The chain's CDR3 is CSATGLVSEQYF. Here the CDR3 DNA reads TGCAGTGCCACCGGACTAGTCTCCGAGCAGTACTTC.

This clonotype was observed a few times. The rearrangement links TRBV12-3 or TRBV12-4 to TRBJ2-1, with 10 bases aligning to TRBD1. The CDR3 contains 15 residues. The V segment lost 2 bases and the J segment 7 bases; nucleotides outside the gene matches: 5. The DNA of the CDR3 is TGTGCCAGCAGTTTAAGGACAGGGGGGGGGAATGAGCAGTTCTTC. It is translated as CASSLRTGGGNEQFF.

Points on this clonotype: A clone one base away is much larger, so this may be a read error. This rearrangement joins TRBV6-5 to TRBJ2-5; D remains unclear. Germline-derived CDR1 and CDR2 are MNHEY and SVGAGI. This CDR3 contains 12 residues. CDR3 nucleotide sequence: TGTGCCAGCAGTTACACTGGTCAGACCCAGGACTTC. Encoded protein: CASSYTGQTQDF.

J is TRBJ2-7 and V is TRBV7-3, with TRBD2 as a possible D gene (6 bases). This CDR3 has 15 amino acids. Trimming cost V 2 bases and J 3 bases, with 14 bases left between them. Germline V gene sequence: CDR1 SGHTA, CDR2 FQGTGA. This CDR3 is CASSLGPGDFYEQYF. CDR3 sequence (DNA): TGTGCCAGCAGCTTAGGTCCGGGGGACTTCTACGAGCAGTACTTC.

The CDR3 DNA follows: TGTGCCAGCAGCCCACGATCGGGGCTAGCGGGGAACAATGAGCAGTTCTTC. Encoded protein: CASSPRSGLAGNNEQFF. The gene calls are TRBV4-2 and TRBJ2-1; TRBD2 agrees at 9 bases. CDR3 length equals 17 residues. CDR1 is LGHNA, CDR2 YNFKEQ, per germline. J lost 5 bases, V lost 4 bases, and 12 bases had no gene match.

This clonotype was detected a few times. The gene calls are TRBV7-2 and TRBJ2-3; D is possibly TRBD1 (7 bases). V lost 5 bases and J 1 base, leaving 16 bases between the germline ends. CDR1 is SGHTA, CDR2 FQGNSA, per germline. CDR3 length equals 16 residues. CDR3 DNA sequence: TGTGCCAGCAGCCCCGGCGGGACAGTAGGCACAGATACGCAGTATTTT. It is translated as CASSPGGTVGTDTQYF. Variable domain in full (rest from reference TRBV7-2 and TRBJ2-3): GAGVSQSPSNKVTEKGKDVELRCDPISGHTALYWYRQSLGQGLEFLIYFQGNSAPDKSGLPSDRFSAERTGGSVSTLTIQRTQQEDSAVYLCASSPGGTVGTDTQYFGPGTRLTVL.

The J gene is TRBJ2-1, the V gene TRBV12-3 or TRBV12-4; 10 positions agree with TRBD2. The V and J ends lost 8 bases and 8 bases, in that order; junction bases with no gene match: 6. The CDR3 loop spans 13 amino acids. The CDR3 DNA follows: TGTGCCAGCTCCCTAGCGGGGGCTTATGAGCAGTTCTTC. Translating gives CASSLAGAYEQFF.

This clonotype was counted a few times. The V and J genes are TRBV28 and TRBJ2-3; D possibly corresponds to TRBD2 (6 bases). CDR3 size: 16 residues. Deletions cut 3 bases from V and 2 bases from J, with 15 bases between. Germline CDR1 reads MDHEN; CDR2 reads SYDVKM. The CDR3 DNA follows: TGTGCCAGCAGTTTCGCCCCGACTAGTACCACAGATACGCAGTATTTT. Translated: CASSFAPTSTTDTQYF.

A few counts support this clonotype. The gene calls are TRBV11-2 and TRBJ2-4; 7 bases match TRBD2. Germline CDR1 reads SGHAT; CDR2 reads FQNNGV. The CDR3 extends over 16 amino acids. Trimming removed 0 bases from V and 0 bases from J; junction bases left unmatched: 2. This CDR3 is CASSLEGGVAKNIQYF. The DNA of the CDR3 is TGTGCCAGCAGCTTAGAGGGGGGGGTAGCCAAAAACATTCAGTACTTC.

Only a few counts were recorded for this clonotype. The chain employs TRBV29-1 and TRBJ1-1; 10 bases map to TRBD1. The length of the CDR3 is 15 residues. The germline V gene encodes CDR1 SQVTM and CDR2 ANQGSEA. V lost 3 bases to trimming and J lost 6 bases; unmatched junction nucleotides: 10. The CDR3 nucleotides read TGCAGCGTTGACCTGGACAGGGGGTCGTTACCTGAAGCTTTCTTT. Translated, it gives CSVDLDRGSLPEAFF.

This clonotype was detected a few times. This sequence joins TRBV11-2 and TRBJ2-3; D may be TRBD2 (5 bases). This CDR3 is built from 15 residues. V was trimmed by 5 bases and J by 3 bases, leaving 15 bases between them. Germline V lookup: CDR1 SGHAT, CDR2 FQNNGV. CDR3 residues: CASSLDSRQTDTQYF. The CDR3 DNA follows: TGTGCCAGCAGCCTGGACTCGAGACAAACAGATACGCAGTATTTT.

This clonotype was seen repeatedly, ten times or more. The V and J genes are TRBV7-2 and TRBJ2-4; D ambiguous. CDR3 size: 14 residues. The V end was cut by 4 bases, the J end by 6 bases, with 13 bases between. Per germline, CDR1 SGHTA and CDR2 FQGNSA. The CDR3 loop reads CASSSNRVGNIQYF. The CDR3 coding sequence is TGTGCCAGCAGCTCCAACCGGGTGGGAAACATTCAGTACTTC.

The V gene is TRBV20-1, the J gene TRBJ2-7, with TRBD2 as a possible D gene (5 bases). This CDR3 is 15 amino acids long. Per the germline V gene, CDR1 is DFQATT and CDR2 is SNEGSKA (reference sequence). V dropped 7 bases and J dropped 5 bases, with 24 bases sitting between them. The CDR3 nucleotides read TGCAGTGTTCCAAGGACCGGGGAAGGGAAACACGAGCAGTACTTC. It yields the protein CSVPRTGEGKHEQYF.

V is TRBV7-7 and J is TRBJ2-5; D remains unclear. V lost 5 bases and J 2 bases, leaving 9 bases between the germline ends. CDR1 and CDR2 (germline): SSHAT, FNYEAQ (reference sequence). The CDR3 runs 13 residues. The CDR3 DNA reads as TGTGCCAGCAGCCCGACACATCAAGAGACCCAGTACTTC. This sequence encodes CASSPTHQETQYF.

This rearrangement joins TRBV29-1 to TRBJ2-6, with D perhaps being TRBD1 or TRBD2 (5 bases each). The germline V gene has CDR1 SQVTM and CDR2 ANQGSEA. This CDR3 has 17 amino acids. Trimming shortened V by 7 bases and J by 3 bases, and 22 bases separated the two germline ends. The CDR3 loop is CSAIGRQSLNGANVLTF. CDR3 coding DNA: TGCAGCGCAATAGGGAGACAGTCTCTCAATGGGGCCAACGTCCTGACTTTC.

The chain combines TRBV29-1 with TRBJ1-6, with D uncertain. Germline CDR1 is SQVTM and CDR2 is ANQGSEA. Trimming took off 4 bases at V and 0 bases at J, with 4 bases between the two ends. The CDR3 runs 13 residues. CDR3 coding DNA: TGCAGCGTTGGGGACTCCTATAATTCACCCCTCCACTTT. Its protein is CSVGDSYNSPLHF.

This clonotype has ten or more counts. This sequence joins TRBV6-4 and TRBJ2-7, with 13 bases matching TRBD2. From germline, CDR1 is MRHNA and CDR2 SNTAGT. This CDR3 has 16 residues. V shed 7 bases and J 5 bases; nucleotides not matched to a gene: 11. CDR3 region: CASNGLAGAARNEQYF. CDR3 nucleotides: TGTGCCAGCAATGGACTAGCGGGAGCAGCCCGCAACGAGCAGTACTTC.